One and the same sample provided the 16 T cell receptor beta chains below, sequenced in a study of Ad26.COV2.S vaccination and SARS-CoV-2 variants. TCRdb's copy holds only in-frame clones and misses some; the assay was immunoSEQ multiplex PCR. The sample has 400,000 to 450,000 clones, roughly 90% seen once; the top ten hold 12%. As for treatment: about 20 received Ad26.COV2.S at low or high dose, single or two shots; roughly five received placebo; per-sample allocation not given. Specimen acquisition occurred on day 63 following the initial vaccine or placebo injection. Sequenced here: peripheral blood, sampled in a trial of Ad26.COV2.S vaccine versus placebo. The receptors were gathered from a person between 18 and 60 years old who received the Ad26.COV2.S COVID-19 vaccine or a placebo.

This chain joins TRBV7-6 and TRBJ2-1, with 14 bases lining up with TRBD2. This CDR3 contains 16 residues. Germline V CDR1 and CDR2: SGHVS, FNYEAQ. V shed 3 bases and J 8 bases; nucleotides not matched to a gene: 6. The CDR3 here is CASSLGLAGAWDEQFF. The CDR3 coding sequence is TGTGCCAGCAGCTTGGGACTAGCGGGAGCTTGGGATGAGCAGTTCTTC.

This clone occurred once. The chain employs TRBV6-6 and TRBJ2-1; 8 bases agree with TRBD2. V shed 6 bases and J 7 bases; nucleotides not matched to a gene: 14. Germline V lookup: CDR1 MNHNY, CDR2 SVGAGI (reference sequence). The CDR3 extends over 16 amino acids. CDR3 sequence reads: CASRTGFGAGVNEQFF. The CDR3 nucleotides read TGTGCCAGCAGGACCGGCTTTGGAGCGGGAGTTAATGAGCAGTTCTTC.

The chain links TRBV30 to TRBJ2-1; TRBD2 matches at 8 bases. The V segment lost 0 bases and the J segment 4 bases; nucleotides outside the gene matches: 2. CDR3 length: 14 amino acids. Germline values: CDR1 GTSNPN, CDR2 SVGIG (reference sequence). CDR3 bases: TGTGCCTGGAGTGTAACTAGCGGATACAATGAGCAGTTCTTC. Residues: CAWSVTSGYNEQFF.

The V and J genes are TRBV11-2 and TRBJ1-1, with D perhaps matching TRBD1 (6 bases). Germline V lookup: CDR1 SGHAT, CDR2 FQNNGV. This CDR3 is 14 amino acids long. Trimming took off 5 bases at V and 0 bases at J, with 10 bases between the two ends. The CDR3 nucleotides read TGTGCCAGCAGCCCCCGGACAGTGAACACTGAAGCTTTCTTT. The encoded protein is CASSPRTVNTEAFF.

This chain connects TRBV27 to TRBJ1-1, with 8 positions matching TRBD1. Losses at the gene ends were 4 bases for V and 4 bases for J; bases not matched to a gene: 8. The CDR3 loop spans 15 amino acids. Germline V gene sequence: CDR1 MNHEY, CDR2 SMNVEV (reference sequence). This chain's CDR3 is CASSSGQGLSTEAFF. The CDR3 DNA follows: TGTGCCAGCAGTTCCGGACAGGGATTGAGCACTGAAGCTTTCTTT.

This chain uses TRBV12-3 or TRBV12-4 with TRBJ2-7; 9 nucleotides align to TRBD1. Trimming took 5 bases from V and 5 from J; bases not matched to a gene: 4. The length of the CDR3 is 13 residues. CDR3 nucleotides: TGTGCCAGCAGTACGGACAGGGGACACGAGCAGTACTTC. It codes for CASSTDRGHEQYF.

The rearrangement joins TRBV29-1 to TRBJ1-1; D unresolved. Germline CDR1 reads SQVTM; CDR2 reads ANQGSEA. CDR3 size: 12 residues. Deletions cut 6 bases from V and 0 bases from J, with 8 bases between. The CDR3 loop reads CSVESMNTEAFF. The CDR3, as DNA: TGCAGCGTGGAATCCATGAACACTGAAGCTTTCTTT.

This sequence joins TRBV10-2 and TRBJ2-1, with D perhaps TRBD1 (5 bases). V was cut by 6 bases and J by 8 bases, with 11 bases left in between. This CDR3 region has 12 residues. CDR1 and CDR2 (germline): WSHSY, SAAADI. The CDR3 sequence: CASRQVGDEQFF. CDR3 sequence (DNA): TGCGCCAGCAGACAGGTTGGAGATGAGCAGTTCTTC.

The chain combines TRBV19 with TRBJ2-1; D is perhaps TRBD1 or TRBD2 (5 bases each). The V gene lost 7 bases and the J gene lost 8 bases, with 24 bases spanning the gap. Germline CDR1 reads LNHDA; CDR2 reads SQIVND (reference sequence). The CDR3 has 16 residues. The CDR3 here is CASKDTRTSVVDEQFF. In DNA, the CDR3 is TGTGCCAGTAAAGATACTAGGACATCAGTGGTGGATGAGCAGTTCTTC.

The chain has TRBV27 and TRBJ2-7; D is uncertain. The CDR3 has 14 amino acids. Trimming took 4 bases from V and 3 from J, leaving 13 bases between them. Germline CDR1 and CDR2: MNHEY and SMNVEV (reference sequence). CDR3 sequence: CASSSASPGYEQYF. In nucleotides, the CDR3 is TGTGCCAGCAGTTCAGCGTCGCCAGGCTACGAGCAGTACTTC.

This chain uses TRBV3-1 (or the pseudogene TRBV3-2) with TRBJ1-3; D is uncertain. Germline V lookup: CDR1 LGHDT, CDR2 YNNKEL (reference sequence). The CDR3 is 11 amino acids. Trimming took off 7 bases at V and 4 bases at J, with 5 bases between the two ends. This CDR3 is CASTLGNTIYF. The CDR3 DNA is TGTGCCAGCACCCTAGGAAACACCATATATTTT.

V and J are TRBV19 and TRBJ1-1; 7 bases map to TRBD1. J gave up 5 bases and V 7 bases, and 13 bases lay outside the gene matches. This CDR3 is 15 amino acids long. Germline V gives CDR1 LNHDA, CDR2 SQIVND (reference sequence). The CDR3 nucleotides are TGTGCCAGTAAAGCCGACAGGGTCGGAGGGACTGAAGCTTTCTTT. Translation gives CASKADRVGGTEAFF.

The V gene is TRBV29-1, the J gene TRBJ2-6; 8 nucleotides match TRBD1. CDR1 SQVTM and CDR2 ANQGSEA come from the germline V gene. The CDR3 is 17 amino acids. With V trimmed by 1 base and J by 1 base, 6 bases remained unmatched. CDR3 sequence reads: CSVEVDRAWSGANVLTF. The CDR3 bases are TGCAGCGTTGAAGTGGACAGGGCCTGGTCTGGGGCCAACGTCCTGACTTTC.

This chain connects TRBV4-3 to TRBJ2-4; no clear D. The CDR3 covers 14 residues. Germline values: CDR1 LGHNA, CDR2 YSLEER. Trimming cost V 4 bases and J 0 bases, with 7 bases left between them. CDR3 in amino acids: CASSPTVAKNIQYF. In DNA, the CDR3 is TGCGCCAGCAGCCCGACGGTAGCCAAAAACATTCAGTACTTC.

The chain is built from TRBV7-2 and TRBJ1-1, with D maybe TRBD1 (6 bases). The germline gives CDR1 SGHTA, CDR2 FQGNSA. Trimming took off 6 bases at V and 1 base at J, with 12 bases between the two ends. The CDR3 loop spans 14 amino acids. CDR3 region: CASSGGGKNTEAFF. CDR3 DNA sequence: TGTGCCAGCAGTGGGGGGGGCAAGAACACTGAAGCTTTCTTT.

This clone was observed once. This chain links TRBV9 with TRBJ2-3, with 11 nucleotides matching TRBD2. CDR1 and CDR2 (germline): SGDLS, YYNGEE. J gave up 3 bases and V 3 bases, and 0 bases lay outside the gene matches. The CDR3 extends over 14 amino acids. CDR3: CASSGTSGTDTQYF. In DNA form, the CDR3 reads TGTGCCAGCAGCGGGACTAGCGGGACAGATACGCAGTATTTT.